Described below is a single T cell receptor beta chain sequence and its context. V gave up 3 bases and J gave up 7 bases; unmatched junction bases: 6. Germline assignment: CDR1 SGDLS and CDR2 YYNGEE. The length of the CDR3 is 16 residues. The data were taken from a study of blood T cell repertoires in COVID-19. Turning to the study itself: In each case, the material was cDNA or gDNA derived from T cells, B-cell-depleted T cells, or PBMCs.

Profiling relied on immunoSEQ multiplex PCR, and the TCRdb table lists in-frame clones only, not all of them. This table holds more than 75,000 clones, 85% to 90% found once. This TCR came from a woman older than 75 with active COVID-19. The sequenced material came from peripheral blood. The chain has TRBV9 and TRBJ2-2; 13 nucleotides agree with TRBD2. Written as DNA, the CDR3 is TGTGCCAGCAGCGCTGGGACTAGCGGGGTGGGCGGGGAGCTGTTTTTT. It codes for CASSAGTSGVGGELFF. The variable domain in full, completed from reference TRBV9 and TRBJ2-2, reads DSGVTQTPKHLITATGQRVTLRCSPRSGDLSVYWYQQSLDQGLQFLIQYYNGEERAKGNILERFSAQQFPDLHSELNLSSLELGDSALYFCASSAGTSGVGGELFFGEGSRLTVL.